This TCR beta chain was recorded in a study of chemoradiotherapy in HPV16-positive cancers. Regarding this clone: Its specificity is unknown.

Repertoires were sampled repeatedly during chemoradiotherapy. Assay: immunoSEQ multiplex PCR; the TCRdb copy retains only in-frame clones and omits some. Of thousands of clones in the sample, about four fifths are singletons; the top ten hold roughly 9.2%. Germline lookup yields CDR1 MDHEN and CDR2 SYDVKM. V shed 7 bases and J shed 7 bases, with 16 bases lying between them. The CDR3 length is 14 residues. Overall study results and limits: The functional HPV-specific definition rests on just a couple of HPV16-positive patients. Better recurrence-free survival went with HPV-responsive T-cell expansion in HPV16-positive patients.

Here the sequenced sample was tumor tissue, taken from a patient who underwent chemoradiotherapy. The rearrangement links TRBV28 to TRBJ1-4, with a weak D call TRBD1 (6 bases). This receptor was taken from a human donor with HPV-associated anogenital cancer. CDR3 DNA sequence: TGTGCCAGCACCTCAGGGATCAGGGGTGAAAAACTGTTTTTT. This gives the protein CASTSGIRGEKLFF.